These 13 T cell receptor beta chains were all obtained from the same sample, sequenced in a study of T cells in Graves' hyperthyroidism and ophthalmopathy. TCR beta CDR3 regions were amplified from RNA transcripts. Initially, a first-round RT-PCR of the TCR CDR3 employed the HTBI primer set. TCRdb called the multiplex PCR reads again in MiXCR, with one record for every CDR3 protein. In the table there are 360,000 or so distinct CDR3 sequences, around 15% of which are singletons. What was sequenced was blood. The origin of the receptors is an older woman with Graves' ophthalmopathy.

This clonotype was seen ten or more times. The chain links TRBV7-2 to TRBJ2-5; 11 nucleotides line up with TRBD2. The CDR3 consists of 16 residues. V was pared by 2 bases and J by 3 bases, with 5 bases of the junction left unmatched. Germline CDR1 reads SGHTA; CDR2 reads FQGNSA. Here the CDR3 reads CASSLWLAGGEETQYF. The CDR3, as DNA: TGTGCCAGCAGCTTATGGCTAGCGGGAGGAGAAGAGACCCAGTACTTC.

This clonotype has ten or more counts. The chain couples TRBV11-2 to TRBJ1-4; no firm D call. The CDR3 loop spans 15 amino acids. The V gene lost 1 base and the J gene lost 7 bases, with 13 bases spanning the gap. CDR1 is SGHAT and CDR2 is FQNNGV in the germline V gene. CDR3 sequence reads: CASSLGRADGEKLFF. Written as DNA, the CDR3 is TGTGCCAGCAGCTTAGGCCGGGCAGACGGTGAAAAACTGTTTTTT.

This clonotype was observed many times. The J gene is TRBJ1-5, the V gene TRBV6-2 or TRBV6-3; D not resolved. The germline V gene encodes CDR1 MNHEY and CDR2 SVGEGT. Trimming cost V 2 bases and J 6 bases, with 11 bases left between them. The CDR3 loop spans 14 amino acids. The CDR3 loop reads CASSYGGSGQPQHF. The DNA for the CDR3 is TGTGCCAGCAGTTACGGAGGTAGCGGTCAGCCCCAGCATTTT.

This clonotype was detected only a few times. The CDR3 bases are TGTGCCAGCAGGTTAGGAAGACTGGGCGCGGCCCAGTACTTC. It is translated as CASRLGRLGAAQYF. The chain couples TRBV28 to TRBJ2-5; D uncertain. The CDR3 has 14 residues. The germline gives CDR1 MDHEN, CDR2 SYDVKM. V was shortened by 6 bases and J by 9 bases, with 20 bases between the two germline ends.

At least ten counts were recorded for this clonotype. The rearrangement links TRBV20-1 to TRBJ2-6; D is unclear. CDR3 size: 14 residues. Germline CDR1 is DFQATT and CDR2 is SNEGSKA (reference sequence). With 4 bases removed from V and 4 bases from J, the gap between germline ends came to 11 bases. The CDR3 protein is CSAKVRSGANVLTF. CDR3 coding DNA: TGCAGTGCTAAGGTTCGGTCGGGGGCCAACGTCCTGACTTTC.

The V call is TRBV25-1, the J call TRBJ1-5, with 7 bases matching TRBD1. The CDR3 runs 14 residues. V trimming: 4 bases; J trimming: 7 bases; junction bases outside the gene matches: 7. Germline lookup yields CDR1 MGHDK and CDR2 SYGVNS. The CDR3 nucleotides read TGTGCCAGCAGTGTAACAGGGGTGGGCCAGCCCCAGCATTTT. This translates into CASSVTGVGQPQHF.

At least ten counts were recorded for this clonotype. The V and J genes are TRBV18 and TRBJ2-1; 10 bases align to TRBD2. Germline CDR1 reads KGHSH; CDR2 reads LQKENI. V trimming: 3 bases; J trimming: 9 bases; junction bases outside the gene matches: 8. This CDR3 region has 15 residues. The CDR3 sequence is CASSPGLAEGSEQFF. CDR3 coding DNA: TGTGCCAGCTCACCCGGACTAGCGGAAGGAAGTGAGCAGTTCTTC.

This clonotype was counted at least ten times. The chain employs TRBV5-1 and TRBJ2-1; D is tentatively TRBD1 or TRBD2 (5 bases each). The CDR3 has 13 amino acids. V lost 0 bases, J lost 9 bases, and 10 bases lay in between. The germline CDR1 and CDR2 sequences are SGHRS and YFSETQ. The CDR3 bases are TGCGCCAGCAGCTTGGGAGGGGCGGCTGAGCAGTTCTTC. Translating gives CASSLGGAAEQFF.

This clonotype was recorded many times. This sequence joins TRBV27 and TRBJ2-2, with TRBD2 as a possible D gene (6 bases). The CDR3 has 14 amino acids. Trimming cost V 3 bases and J 2 bases, with 7 bases left between them. Germline CDR1 reads MNHEY; CDR2 reads SMNVEV (reference sequence). The CDR3 loop is CASSLRENTGELFF. As DNA, the CDR3 is TGTGCCAGCAGTTTGCGGGAAAACACCGGGGAGCTGTTTTTT.

This clonotype has ten or more counts. The V and J genes are TRBV3-1 and TRBJ1-5, with 8 bases lining up with TRBD1. The trim removed 6 bases at V and 5 bases at J, leaving 9 bases unmatched. Germline loops: CDR1 LGHDT, CDR2 YNNKEL (reference sequence). This CDR3 contains 15 residues. CDR3 residues: CASRTRGPTDQPQHF. The CDR3 nucleotides read TGTGCCAGCAGAACCAGGGGGCCCACGGATCAGCCCCAGCATTTT. The full variable domain, with the rest looked up from reference TRBV3-1 and TRBJ1-5, is DTAVSQTPKYLVTQMGNDKSIKCEQNLGHDTMYWYKQDSKKFLKIMFSYNNKELIINETVPNRFSPKSPDKAHLNLHINSLELGDSAVYFCASRTRGPTDQPQHFGDGTRLSIL.

There are many counts of this clonotype. The genes are TRBV5-1 and TRBJ2-3; D may be TRBD1 or TRBD2 (5 bases each). The CDR3 length is 15 residues. CDR1 is SGHRS and CDR2 is YFSETQ in the germline V gene. The germline V and J ends were trimmed by 6 bases and 2 bases, with 16 bases remaining between them. In DNA, the CDR3 is TGCGCCAGCACTGGTAGGGGACGGCACACAGATACGCAGTATTTT. Protein: CASTGRGRHTDTQYF.

Concerning this clonotype itself: A much larger clone differs from this one at a single base, so this may be a read error. The chain joins TRBV12-3 or TRBV12-4 to TRBJ2-3, with a possible D match to TRBD2 (6 bases). The CDR3 consists of 15 residues. Trimming shortened V by 5 bases and J by 3 bases, and 15 bases separated the two germline ends. This CDR3 is CASSVDSGVTDTQYF. The DNA of the CDR3 is TGTGCCAGCAGTGTCGATTCGGGAGTTACAGATACGCAGTATTTT.

This clonotype came up a few times. V and J are TRBV10-2 and TRBJ2-7; D not resolved. The CDR3 totals 12 residues. Trimming removed 4 bases at V and 6 bases at J, with 10 bases between. CDR1 and CDR2 (germline): WSHSY, SAAADI. The CDR3 coding sequence is TGCGCCAGCAGTGGGTTTCTGATCGAGCAGTACTTC. It encodes CASSGFLIEQYF.